This entry lists 9 T cell receptor beta chains sequenced from one sample in a study of low-dose radiotherapy and immunotherapy resistance in tumors. Time point indicated: before trial treatment. TRAV and TRBV primers primed cDNA for both TCRalpha and TCRbeta. TCRs underwent 20 PCR cycles of amplification with a constant-region primer and V-primer adapter. TCRdb ran MiXCR on the reads and lists one entry per CDR3 protein. The sample includes more than 85,000 distinct CDR3 sequences, around 9.2% of them seen just once. The sample consisted of PBMCs, taken before treatment. All receptors come from a male donor with prostate cancer.

Ten or more counts support this clonotype. J is TRBJ1-6 and V is TRBV28; D unresolved. The V and J ends lost 4 bases and 6 bases respectively, with 13 bases between them. Germline CDR1 reads MDHEN; CDR2 reads SYDVKM. There are 15 residues in the CDR3. The CDR3 region has the DNA TGTGCCAGCAGTTACCCCGGGCAGAGTAATTCACCCCTCCACTTT. Translation: CASSYPGQSNSPLHF.

This clonotype has ten or more counts. The rearrangement uses TRBV20-1 and TRBJ2-1, with TRBD2 identical over 7 bases. This CDR3 is built from 13 residues. Germline V gene lookup returns CDR1 DFQATT and CDR2 SNEGSKA (reference sequence). Losses at the gene ends were 3 bases for V and 5 bases for J; bases not matched to a gene: 4. In DNA, the CDR3 is TGCAGTGCTAGCGGGAGGAATGACAATGAGCAGTTCTTC. The encoded protein is CSASGRNDNEQFF.

This clonotype has a handful of counts. The rearrangement uses TRBV18 and TRBJ2-5, with D perhaps matching TRBD2 (5 bases). The V gene's germline CDR1 is KGHSH and CDR2 LQKENI. The V and J ends lost 1 base and 1 base respectively, with 13 bases between them. The CDR3 sequence is 16 residues long. This chain's CDR3 is CASSPQIPGTQETQYF. The CDR3 bases are TGTGCCAGCTCACCACAAATTCCGGGAACCCAAGAGACCCAGTACTTC.

This clonotype was seen at least ten times. V usage is TRBV28 and J usage is TRBJ1-5; D is uncertain. Germline V gene data show CDR1 as MDHEN and CDR2 as SYDVKM. Between the trimmed V and J ends, which lost 5 bases and 5 bases, there was a span of 13 bases. This CDR3 has 14 amino acids. The CDR3 protein is CASSPSLGDQPQHF. The DNA of the CDR3 is TGTGCCAGCAGTCCCTCTCTCGGGGATCAGCCCCAGCATTTT.

This clonotype occurred a few times. A much larger clone sits a single nucleotide away, making a read error possible. The V gene is TRBV28, the J gene TRBJ2-2, with D possibly TRBD1 on 6 matching bases. V lost 5 bases and J 2 bases, leaving 12 bases between the germline ends. Germline V CDR1 and CDR2: MDHEN, SYDVKM. This CDR3 is 15 amino acids long. This CDR3 reads CASSPGARNTGELFF. In nucleotides, the CDR3 is TGTGCCAGCAGTCCAGGGGCTCGAAACACCGGGGAGCTGTTTTTT.

About this clonotype itself: A far larger clone is just one base off, so this is likely a read error. The genes are TRBV7-8 and TRBJ2-5, with 11 bases identical to TRBD2. Looked up from germline, CDR1 is SGHVS and CDR2 is FQNEAQ. The CDR3 extends over 14 amino acids. V lost 6 bases, J lost 11 bases, and 11 bases stayed unmatched. CDR3 DNA sequence: TGTGCCAGCAGTCAAGGACTAGCGGGCGGTGAGCAGTACTTC. Translation gives CASSQGLAGGEQYF.

This clonotype was recorded many times. The chain recombines TRBV20-1 with TRBJ2-5; 12 bases agree with TRBD2. CDR3 size: 15 residues. CDR1 is DFQATT and CDR2 is SNEGSKA in the germline V gene (reference sequence). Trimming took 4 bases from V and 4 from J; bases not matched to a gene: 7. The CDR3, as DNA: TGCAGTGCTAACCTAGCGGGAGGGACGGGAGAGACCCAGTACTTC. Protein sequence: CSANLAGGTGETQYF.

This clonotype was found a few times. This chain connects TRBV20-1 to TRBJ2-2; D is uncertain. V was cut by 3 bases and J by 0 bases, with 8 bases left in between. Germline CDR1 and CDR2: DFQATT and SNEGSKA (reference sequence). The CDR3 sequence is 14 residues long. The CDR3 sequence is CSARVAPNTGELFF. CDR3 sequence (DNA): TGCAGTGCTAGGGTGGCTCCGAACACCGGGGAGCTGTTTTTT.

In its sample, this clonotype was seen many times. This rearrangement joins TRBV29-1 to TRBJ2-1, with D perhaps TRBD1 (5 bases). Trimming pared 4 bases from V and 9 bases from J, leaving 13 bases between. This CDR3 comprises 12 residues. Looked up from germline, CDR1 is SQVTM and CDR2 is ANQGSEA. The CDR3, as DNA: TGCAGCGTTGCAGTTGCAGGGCGTGAGCAGTTCTTC. Amino acids: CSVAVAGREQFF.